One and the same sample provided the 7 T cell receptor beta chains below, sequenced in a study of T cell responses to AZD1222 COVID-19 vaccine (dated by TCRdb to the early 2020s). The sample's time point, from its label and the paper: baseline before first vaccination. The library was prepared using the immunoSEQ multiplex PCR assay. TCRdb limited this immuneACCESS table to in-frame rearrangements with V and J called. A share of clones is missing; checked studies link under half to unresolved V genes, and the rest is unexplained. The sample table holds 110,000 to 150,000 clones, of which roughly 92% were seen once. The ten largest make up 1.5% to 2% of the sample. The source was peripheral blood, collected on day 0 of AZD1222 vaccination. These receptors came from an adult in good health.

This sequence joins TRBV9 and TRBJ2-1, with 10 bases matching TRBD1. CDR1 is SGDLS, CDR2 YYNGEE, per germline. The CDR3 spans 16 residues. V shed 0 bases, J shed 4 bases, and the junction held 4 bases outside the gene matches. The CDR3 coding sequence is TGTGCCAGCAGCGTAGGGGGGACAGGGGATTACAATGAGCAGTTCTTC. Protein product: CASSVGGTGDYNEQFF.

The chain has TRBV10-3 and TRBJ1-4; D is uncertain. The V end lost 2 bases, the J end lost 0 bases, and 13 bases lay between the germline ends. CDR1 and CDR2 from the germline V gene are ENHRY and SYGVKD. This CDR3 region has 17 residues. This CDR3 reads CAISEGVPFSTNEKLFF. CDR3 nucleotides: TGTGCCATCAGTGAGGGGGTCCCCTTCTCAACTAATGAAAAACTGTTTTTT.

CDR3 DNA: TGTGCCAGCTCGCCCGGGACAGGTGCCTCTGGGGCCAACGTCCTGACTTTC. This gives the protein CASSPGTGASGANVLTF. This chain uses TRBV18 with TRBJ2-6; TRBD1 aligns across 8 bases. Germline CDR1 reads KGHSH; CDR2 reads LQKENI. This CDR3 has 17 residues. The J segment lost 0 bases and the V segment lost 6 bases, leaving 7 bases of the junction unmatched.

The CDR3 sequence: CASGLDRALGGYTF. The CDR3 nucleotides read TGTGCCAGCGGATTGGACAGGGCCCTCGGAGGCTACACCTTC. The chain uses TRBV6-5 and TRBJ1-2; 8 bases align to TRBD1. The CDR3 is made up of 14 amino acids. V shed 8 bases and J 8 bases; nucleotides not matched to a gene: 13. Germline V gives CDR1 MNHEY, CDR2 SVGAGI.

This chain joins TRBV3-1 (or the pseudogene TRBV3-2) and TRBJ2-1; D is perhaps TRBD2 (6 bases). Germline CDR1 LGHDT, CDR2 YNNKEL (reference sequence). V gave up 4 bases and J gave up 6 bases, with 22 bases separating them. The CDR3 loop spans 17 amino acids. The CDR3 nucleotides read TGTGCCAGCAGCCCCCGCTGGGCGGGAATGGACGGCAATGAGCAGTTCTTC. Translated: CASSPRWAGMDGNEQFF.

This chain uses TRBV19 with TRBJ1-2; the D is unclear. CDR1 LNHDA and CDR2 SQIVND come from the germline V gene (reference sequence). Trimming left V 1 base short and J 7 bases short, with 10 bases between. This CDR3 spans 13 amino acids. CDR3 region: CASSIVKGSGYTF. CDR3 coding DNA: TGTGCCAGTAGTATAGTAAAAGGGTCTGGCTACACCTTC.

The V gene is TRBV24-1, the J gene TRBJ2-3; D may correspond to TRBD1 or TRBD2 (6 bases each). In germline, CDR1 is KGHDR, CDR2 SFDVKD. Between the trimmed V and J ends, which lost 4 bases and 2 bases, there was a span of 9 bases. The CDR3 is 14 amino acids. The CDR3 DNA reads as TGTGCCACCAGTGAGGGGGGCATCACAGATACGCAGTATTTT. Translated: CATSEGGITDTQYF.